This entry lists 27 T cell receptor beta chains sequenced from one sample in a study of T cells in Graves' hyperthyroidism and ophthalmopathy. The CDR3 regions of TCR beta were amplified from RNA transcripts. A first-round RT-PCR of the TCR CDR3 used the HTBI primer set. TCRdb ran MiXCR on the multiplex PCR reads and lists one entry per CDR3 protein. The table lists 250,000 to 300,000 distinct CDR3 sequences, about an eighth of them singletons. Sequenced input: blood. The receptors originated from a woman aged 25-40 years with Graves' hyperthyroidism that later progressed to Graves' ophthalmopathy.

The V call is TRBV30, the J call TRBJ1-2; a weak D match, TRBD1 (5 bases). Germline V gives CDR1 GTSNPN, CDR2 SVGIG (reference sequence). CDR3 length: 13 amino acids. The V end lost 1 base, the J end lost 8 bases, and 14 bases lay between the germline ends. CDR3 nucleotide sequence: TGTGCCTGGAGTGGGGGACTAGCGGGAGGCTACACCTTC. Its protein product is CAWSGGLAGGYTF.

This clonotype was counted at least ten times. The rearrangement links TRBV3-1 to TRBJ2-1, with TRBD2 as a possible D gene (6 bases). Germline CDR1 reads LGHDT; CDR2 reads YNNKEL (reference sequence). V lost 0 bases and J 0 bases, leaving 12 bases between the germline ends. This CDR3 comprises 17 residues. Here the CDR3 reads CASSQEGGASSYNEQFF. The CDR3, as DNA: TGTGCCAGCAGCCAAGAGGGCGGGGCCAGCTCCTACAATGAGCAGTTCTTC.

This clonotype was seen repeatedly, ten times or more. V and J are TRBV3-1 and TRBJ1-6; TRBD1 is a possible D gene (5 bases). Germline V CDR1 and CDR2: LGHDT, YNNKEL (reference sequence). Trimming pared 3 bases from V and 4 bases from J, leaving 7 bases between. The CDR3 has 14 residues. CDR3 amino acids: CASSQAGYNSPLHF. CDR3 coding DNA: TGTGCCAGCAGCCAGGCAGGGTATAATTCACCCCTCCACTTT.

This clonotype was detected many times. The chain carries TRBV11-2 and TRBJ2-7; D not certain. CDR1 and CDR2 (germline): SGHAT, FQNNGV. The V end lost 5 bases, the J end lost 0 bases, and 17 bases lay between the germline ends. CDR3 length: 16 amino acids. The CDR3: CASSLDGRINSYEQYF. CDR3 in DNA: TGTGCCAGCAGCCTCGATGGGCGGATCAACTCCTACGAGCAGTACTTC.

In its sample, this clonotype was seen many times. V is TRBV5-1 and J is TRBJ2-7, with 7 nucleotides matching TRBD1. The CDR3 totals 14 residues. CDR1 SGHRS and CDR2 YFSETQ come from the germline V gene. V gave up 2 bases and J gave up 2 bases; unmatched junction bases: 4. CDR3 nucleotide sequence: TGCGCCAGCAGCTTAGGACAGGCCGCCTACGAGCAGTACTTC. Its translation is CASSLGQAAYEQYF.

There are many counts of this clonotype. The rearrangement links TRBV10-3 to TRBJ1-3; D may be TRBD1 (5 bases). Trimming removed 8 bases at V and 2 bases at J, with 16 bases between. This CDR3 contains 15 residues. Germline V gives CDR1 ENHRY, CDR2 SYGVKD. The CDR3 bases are TGTGCCATCGGGGCCCCAACAGGAACTGGAAACACCATATATTTT. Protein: CAIGAPTGTGNTIYF.

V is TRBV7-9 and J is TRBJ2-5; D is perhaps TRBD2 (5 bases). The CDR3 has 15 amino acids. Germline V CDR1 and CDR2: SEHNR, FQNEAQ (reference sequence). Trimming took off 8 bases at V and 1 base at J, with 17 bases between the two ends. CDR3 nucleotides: TGTGCCAGCGGCCGCCTAGGACTGTTCCAAGAGACCCAGTACTTC. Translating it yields CASGRLGLFQETQYF.

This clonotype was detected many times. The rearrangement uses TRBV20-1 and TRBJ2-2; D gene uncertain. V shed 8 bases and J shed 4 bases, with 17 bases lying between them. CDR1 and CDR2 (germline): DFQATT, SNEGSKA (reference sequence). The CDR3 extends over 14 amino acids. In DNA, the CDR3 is TGCAGTACCTTTCGGTACGAACGCACCGGGGAGCTGTTTTTT. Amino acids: CSTFRYERTGELFF.

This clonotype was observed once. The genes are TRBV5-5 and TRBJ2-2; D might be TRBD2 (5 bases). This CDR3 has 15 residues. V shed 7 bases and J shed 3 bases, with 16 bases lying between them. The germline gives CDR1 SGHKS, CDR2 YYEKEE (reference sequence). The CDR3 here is CASQTQEADTGELFF. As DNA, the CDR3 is TGTGCCAGCCAAACCCAGGAGGCGGACACCGGGGAGCTGTTTTTT. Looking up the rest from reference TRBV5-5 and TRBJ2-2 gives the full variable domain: DAGVTQSPTHLIKTRGQQVTLRCSPISGHKSVSWYQQVLGQGPQFIFQYYEKEERGRGNFPDRFSARQFPNYSSELNVNALLLGDSALYLCASQTQEADTGELFFGEGSRLTVL.

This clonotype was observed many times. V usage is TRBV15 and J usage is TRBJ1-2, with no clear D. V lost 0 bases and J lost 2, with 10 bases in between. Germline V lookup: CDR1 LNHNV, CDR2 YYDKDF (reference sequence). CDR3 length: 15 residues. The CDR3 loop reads CATSRDHQENYGYTF. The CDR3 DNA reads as TGTGCCACCAGCAGAGATCACCAGGAGAACTATGGCTACACCTTC.

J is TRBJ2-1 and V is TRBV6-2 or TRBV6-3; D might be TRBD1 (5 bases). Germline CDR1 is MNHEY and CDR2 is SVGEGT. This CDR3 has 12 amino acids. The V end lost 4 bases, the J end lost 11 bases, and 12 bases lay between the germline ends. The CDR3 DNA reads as TGTGCCAGCAGTTGGGGCGGAGAAAAGCAGTTCTTC. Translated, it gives CASSWGGEKQFF.

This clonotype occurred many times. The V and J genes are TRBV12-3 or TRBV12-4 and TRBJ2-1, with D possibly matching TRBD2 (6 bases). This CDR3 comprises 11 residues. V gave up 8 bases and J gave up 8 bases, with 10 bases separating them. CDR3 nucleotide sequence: TGTGCCAGCGCGGGGTTACATGAGCAGTTCTTC. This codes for CASAGLHEQFF.

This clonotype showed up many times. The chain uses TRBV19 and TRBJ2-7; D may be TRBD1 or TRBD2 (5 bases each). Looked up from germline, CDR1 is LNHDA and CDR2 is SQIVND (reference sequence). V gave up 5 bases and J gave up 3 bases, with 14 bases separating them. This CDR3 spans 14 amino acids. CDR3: CASSSTGTDYEQYF. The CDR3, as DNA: TGTGCCAGTAGTTCAACCGGGACGGACTACGAGCAGTACTTC.

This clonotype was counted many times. CDR3 in DNA: TGTGCCTGGATCCGACAGGGTGTTTTCTATGGCTACACCTTC. Protein: CAWIRQGVFYGYTF. This chain links TRBV30 with TRBJ1-2; TRBD1 agrees at 7 bases. Germline V gene lookup returns CDR1 GTSNPN and CDR2 SVGIG (reference sequence). This CDR3 comprises 14 residues. V was clipped by 4 bases and J by 4 bases; unmatched bases: 9.

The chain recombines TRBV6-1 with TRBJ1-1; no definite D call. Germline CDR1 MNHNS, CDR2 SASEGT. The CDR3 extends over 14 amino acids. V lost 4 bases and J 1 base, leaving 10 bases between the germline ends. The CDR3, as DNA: TGTGCCAGCAGTGCCCACACGGAGAACACTGAAGCTTTCTTT. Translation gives CASSAHTENTEAFF.

The CDR3 sequence: CASSYSLAGPDTQYF. CDR3 bases: TGTGCCAGCAGTTACTCTTTAGCTGGGCCAGATACGCAGTATTTT. V is TRBV6-2 or TRBV6-3 and J is TRBJ2-3; D ambiguous. Deletions cut 0 bases from V and 4 bases from J, with 11 bases between. The CDR3 is 15 residues long. Germline CDR1 is MNHEY and CDR2 is SVGEGT.

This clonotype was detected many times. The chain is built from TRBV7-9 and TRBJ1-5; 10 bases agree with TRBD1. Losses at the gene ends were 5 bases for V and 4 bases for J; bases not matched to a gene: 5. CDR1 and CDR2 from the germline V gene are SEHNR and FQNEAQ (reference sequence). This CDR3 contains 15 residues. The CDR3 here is CASSADRGPNQPQHF. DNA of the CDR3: TGTGCCAGCAGCGCAGACAGGGGGCCTAATCAGCCCCAGCATTTT.

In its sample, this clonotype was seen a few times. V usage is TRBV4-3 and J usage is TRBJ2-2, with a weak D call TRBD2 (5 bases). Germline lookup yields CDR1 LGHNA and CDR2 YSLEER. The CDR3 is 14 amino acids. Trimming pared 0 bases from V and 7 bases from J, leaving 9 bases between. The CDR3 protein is CASSQEPSLGELFF. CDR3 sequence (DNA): TGCGCCAGCAGCCAAGAACCTAGCCTCGGGGAGCTGTTTTTT.

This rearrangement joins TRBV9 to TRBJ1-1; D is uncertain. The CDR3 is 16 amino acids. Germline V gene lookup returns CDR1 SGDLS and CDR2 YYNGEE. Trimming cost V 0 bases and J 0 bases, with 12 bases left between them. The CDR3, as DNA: TGTGCCAGCAGCGTAGGCGCAGGAGCGGTGAACACTGAAGCTTTCTTT. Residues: CASSVGAGAVNTEAFF.

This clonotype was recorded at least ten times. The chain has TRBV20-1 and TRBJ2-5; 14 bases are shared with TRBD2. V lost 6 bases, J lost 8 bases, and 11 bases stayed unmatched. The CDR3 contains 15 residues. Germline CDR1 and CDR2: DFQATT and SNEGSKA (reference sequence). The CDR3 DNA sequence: TGCAGTGCGAAGGCCGGGACTAGCGGGAGACCCACCCAGTACTTC. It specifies CSAKAGTSGRPTQYF.

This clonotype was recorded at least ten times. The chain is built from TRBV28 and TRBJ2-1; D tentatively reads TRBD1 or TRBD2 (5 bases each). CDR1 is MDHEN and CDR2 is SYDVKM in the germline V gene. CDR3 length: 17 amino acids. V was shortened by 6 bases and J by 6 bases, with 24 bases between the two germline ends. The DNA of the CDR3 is TGTGCCAGCAGGCAAAAGCTACTAGGGACCCCCTCCAATGAGCAGTTCTTC. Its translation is CASRQKLLGTPSNEQFF.

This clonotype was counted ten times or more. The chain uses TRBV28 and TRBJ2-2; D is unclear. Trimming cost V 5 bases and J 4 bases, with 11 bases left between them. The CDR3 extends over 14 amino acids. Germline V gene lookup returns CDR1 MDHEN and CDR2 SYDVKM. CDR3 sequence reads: CASSPLWTTGELFF. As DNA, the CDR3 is TGTGCCAGCAGTCCCTTATGGACCACCGGGGAGCTGTTTTTT. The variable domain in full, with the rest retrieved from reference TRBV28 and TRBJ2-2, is DVKVTQSSRYLVKRTGEKVFLECVQDMDHENMFWYRQDPGLGLRLIYFSYDVKMKEKGDIPEGYSVSREKKERFSLILESASTNQTSMYLCASSPLWTTGELFFGEGSRLTVL.

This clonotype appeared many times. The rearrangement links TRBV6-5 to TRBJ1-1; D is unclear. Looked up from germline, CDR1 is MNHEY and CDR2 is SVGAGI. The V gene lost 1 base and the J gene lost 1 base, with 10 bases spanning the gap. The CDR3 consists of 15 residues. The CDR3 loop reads CASSYFSRKNTEAFF. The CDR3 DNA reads TGTGCCAGCAGTTACTTTTCCAGAAAGAACACTGAAGCTTTCTTT.

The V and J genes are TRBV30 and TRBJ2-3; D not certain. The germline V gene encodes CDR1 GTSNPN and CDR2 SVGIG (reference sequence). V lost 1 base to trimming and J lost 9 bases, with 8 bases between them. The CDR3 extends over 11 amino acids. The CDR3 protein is CAWSDGRTQYF. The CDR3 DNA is TGTGCCTGGAGTGACGGACGGACGCAGTATTTT.

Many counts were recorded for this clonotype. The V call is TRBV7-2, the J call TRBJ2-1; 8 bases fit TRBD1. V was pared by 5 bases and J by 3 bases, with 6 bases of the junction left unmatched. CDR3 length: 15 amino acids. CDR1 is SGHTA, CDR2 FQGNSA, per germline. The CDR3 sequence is CASSVVQGGYNEQFF. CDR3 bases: TGTGCCAGCAGCGTGGTACAGGGGGGCTACAATGAGCAGTTCTTC.

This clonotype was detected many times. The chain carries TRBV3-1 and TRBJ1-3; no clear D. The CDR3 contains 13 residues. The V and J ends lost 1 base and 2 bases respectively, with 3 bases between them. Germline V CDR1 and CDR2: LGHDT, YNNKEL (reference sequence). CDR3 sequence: CASSQGPGNTIYF. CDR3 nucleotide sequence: TGTGCCAGCAGCCAAGGGCCTGGAAACACCATATATTTT.

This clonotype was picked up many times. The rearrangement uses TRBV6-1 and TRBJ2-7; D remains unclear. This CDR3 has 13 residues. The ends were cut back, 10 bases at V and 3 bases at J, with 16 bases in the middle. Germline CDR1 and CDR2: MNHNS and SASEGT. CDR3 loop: CATLGDGDYEQYF. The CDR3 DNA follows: TGTGCCACCCTTGGGGATGGCGACTACGAGCAGTACTTC.